This T cell receptor beta chain derives from a study of shared clonotypes between healthy human individuals. On the study more broadly: Three plates each covered CD4 naive and memory; CD8 naive two, CD8 memory one.

V lost 5 bases, J lost 0 bases, and 3 bases stayed unmatched. This CDR3 is 14 amino acids long. Germline CDR1 and CDR2: SGHNT and YYREEE (reference sequence). There were only Caucasian adults among the donors, and all lived in Nashville, Tennessee. Here immunoSEQ multiplex PCR was the method, and the copy in TCRdb shows in-frame clones only, minus some. The repertoire holds roughly 2,300,000 clones, with approximately 90% as singletons. Overall study findings and caveats: The generation probabilities recorded for non-shared clonotypes fell below those of clonotypes shared by all four donors.

Concerning this clone itself: Its antigen is unknown.

The specimen sequenced was naive CD4+ T cells from PBMCs. Stated subset: CD45RA+ positively selected. J is TRBJ2-3 and V is TRBV5-4, with 7 bases that match TRBD2. The sequence derives from a man aged 18 to 35 in good health. Some clones in this sample may be carry-over from other donors' samples. CDR3 nucleotide sequence: TGTGCCAGCAGTATCGGGGGGAGCACAGATACGCAGTATTTT. Its protein product is CASSIGGSTDTQYF.